This T cell receptor beta chain emerged from a study of cytomegalovirus exposure and HLA in healthy donors. Findings and caveats of the study: In a later analysis, common viral pathogens appeared linked to several of the most significant clusters. More than 15,000 TCR beta sequences were associated with HLA alleles at 0.05 false discovery rate in a later analysis. TCR beta V- and J-gene trimming, according to a later analysis, was linked to a missense DCLRE1C variant.

Each donor's status was that of a healthy bone marrow donor. About this clone: Its antigen is not known.

The CDR3 sequence is 16 residues long. Trimming cost V 4 bases and J 5 bases; bases outside gene matches: 13. Germline CDR1 and CDR2: LGHNT and FRNRAP. The study ran its PCR with 60 Vbeta and 13 Jbeta primers. Sequencing used immunoSEQ multiplex PCR; TCRdb keeps in-frame clones, though not all of them. The sample yields some 220,000 clones, approximately 84% seen once. The sequence derives from a woman between 35 and 50 years old in good health and CMV-seronegative. Sequences were obtained from PBMCs. The chain joins TRBV12-5 to TRBJ2-7, with 8 nucleotides matching TRBD1. CDR3 amino acids: CASGSRTGHLTDEQYF. In nucleotides, the CDR3 is TGTGCTAGTGGTTCGCGGACAGGGCATTTGACGGACGAGCAGTACTTC.